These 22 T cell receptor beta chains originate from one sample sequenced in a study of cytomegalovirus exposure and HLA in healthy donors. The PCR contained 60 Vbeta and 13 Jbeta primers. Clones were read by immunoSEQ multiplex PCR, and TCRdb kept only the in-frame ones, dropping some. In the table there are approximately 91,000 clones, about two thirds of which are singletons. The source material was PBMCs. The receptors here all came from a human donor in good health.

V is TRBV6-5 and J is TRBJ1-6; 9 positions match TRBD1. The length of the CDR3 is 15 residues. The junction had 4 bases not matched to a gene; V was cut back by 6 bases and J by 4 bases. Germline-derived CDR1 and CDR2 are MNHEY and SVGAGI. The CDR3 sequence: CASRWDRAYNSPLHF. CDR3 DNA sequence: TGTGCCAGCAGGTGGGACAGGGCTTATAATTCACCCCTCCACTTT.

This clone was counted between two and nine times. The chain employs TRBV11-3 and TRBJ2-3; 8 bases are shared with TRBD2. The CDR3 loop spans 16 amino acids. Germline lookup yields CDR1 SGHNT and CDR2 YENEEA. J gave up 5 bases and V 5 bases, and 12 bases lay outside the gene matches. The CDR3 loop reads CASSLWRGGNGDTQYF. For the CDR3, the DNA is TGTGCCAGCAGCCTATGGCGCGGGGGGAACGGAGATACGCAGTATTTT.

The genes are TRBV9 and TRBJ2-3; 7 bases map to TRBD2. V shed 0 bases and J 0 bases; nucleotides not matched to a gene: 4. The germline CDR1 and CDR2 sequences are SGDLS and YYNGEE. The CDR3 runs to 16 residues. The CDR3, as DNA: TGTGCCAGCAGCGTAGTGGCGGGGGACAGCACAGATACGCAGTATTTT. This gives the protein CASSVVAGDSTDTQYF.

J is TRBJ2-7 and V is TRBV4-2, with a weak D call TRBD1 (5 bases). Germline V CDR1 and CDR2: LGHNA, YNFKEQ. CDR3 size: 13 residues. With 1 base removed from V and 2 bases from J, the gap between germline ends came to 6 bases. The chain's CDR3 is CASSQAQAYEQYF. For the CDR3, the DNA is TGTGCCAGCAGCCAAGCACAGGCCTACGAGCAGTACTTC.

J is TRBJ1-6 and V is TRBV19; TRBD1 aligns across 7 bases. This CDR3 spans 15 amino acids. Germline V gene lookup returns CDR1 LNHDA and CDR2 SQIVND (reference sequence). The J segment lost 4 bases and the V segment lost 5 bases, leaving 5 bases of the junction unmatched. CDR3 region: CASSGGTAYNSPLHF. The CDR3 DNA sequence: TGTGCCAGTAGTGGAGGGACAGCTTATAATTCACCCCTCCACTTT.

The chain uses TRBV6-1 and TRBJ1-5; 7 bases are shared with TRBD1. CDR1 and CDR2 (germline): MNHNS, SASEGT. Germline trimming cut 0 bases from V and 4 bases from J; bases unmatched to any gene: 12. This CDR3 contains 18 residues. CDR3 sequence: CASSEALPSGTDNQPQHF. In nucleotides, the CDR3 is TGTGCCAGCAGTGAAGCGCTTCCGTCCGGGACAGATAATCAGCCCCAGCATTTT.

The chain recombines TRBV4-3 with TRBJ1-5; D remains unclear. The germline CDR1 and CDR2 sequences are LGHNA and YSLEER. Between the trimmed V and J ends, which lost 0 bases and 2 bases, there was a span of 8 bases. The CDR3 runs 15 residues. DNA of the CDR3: TGCGCCAGCAGCCAAGATGGGCAGGGCAATCAGCCCCAGCATTTT. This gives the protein CASSQDGQGNQPQHF.

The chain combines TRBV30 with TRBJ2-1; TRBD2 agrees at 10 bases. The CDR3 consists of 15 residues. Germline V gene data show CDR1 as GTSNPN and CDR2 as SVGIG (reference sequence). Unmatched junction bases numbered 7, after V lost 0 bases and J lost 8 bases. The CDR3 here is CAWSVRAGGSDEQFF. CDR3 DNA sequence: TGTGCCTGGAGTGTACGAGCGGGGGGGTCAGATGAGCAGTTCTTC.

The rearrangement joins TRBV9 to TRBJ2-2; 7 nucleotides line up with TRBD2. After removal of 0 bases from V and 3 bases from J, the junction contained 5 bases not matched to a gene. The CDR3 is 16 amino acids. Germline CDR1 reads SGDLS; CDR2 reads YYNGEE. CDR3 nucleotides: TGTGCCAGCAGCGTAGTTCGGGGGGTGGACACCGGGGAGCTGTTTTTT. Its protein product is CASSVVRGVDTGELFF.

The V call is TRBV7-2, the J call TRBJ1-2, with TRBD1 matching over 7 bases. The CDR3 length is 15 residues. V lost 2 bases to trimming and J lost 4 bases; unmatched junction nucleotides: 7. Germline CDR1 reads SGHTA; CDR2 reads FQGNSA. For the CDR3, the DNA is TGTGCCAGCAGCTTAAAGAGGGGGCGGGGCTATGGCTACACCTTC. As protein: CASSLKRGRGYGYTF. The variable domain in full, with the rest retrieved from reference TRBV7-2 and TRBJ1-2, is GAGVSQSPSNKVTEKGKDVELRCDPISGHTALYWYRQSLGQGLEFLIYFQGNSAPDKSGLPSDRFSAERTGGSVSTLTIQRTQQEDSAVYLCASSLKRGRGYGYTFGSGTRLTVV.

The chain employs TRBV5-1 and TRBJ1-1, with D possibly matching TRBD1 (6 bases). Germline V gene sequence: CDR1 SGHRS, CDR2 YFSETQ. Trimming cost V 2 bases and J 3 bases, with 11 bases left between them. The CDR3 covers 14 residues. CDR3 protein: CASSFTGRDTEAFF. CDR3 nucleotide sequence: TGCGCCAGCAGCTTTACAGGGCGAGACACTGAAGCTTTCTTT.

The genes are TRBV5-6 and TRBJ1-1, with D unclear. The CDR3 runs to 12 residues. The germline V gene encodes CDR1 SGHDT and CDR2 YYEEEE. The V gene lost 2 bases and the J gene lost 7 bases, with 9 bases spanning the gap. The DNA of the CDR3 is TGTGCCAGCAGCTTCAGTGGAGGTGAAGCTTTCTTT. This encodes CASSFSGGEAFF.

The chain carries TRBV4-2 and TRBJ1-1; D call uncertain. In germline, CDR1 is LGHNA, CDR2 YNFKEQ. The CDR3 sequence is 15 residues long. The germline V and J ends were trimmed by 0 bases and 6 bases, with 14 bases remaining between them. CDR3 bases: TGTGCCAGCAGCCAAGATCTGGGGAGAAGGTCTGAAGCTTTCTTT. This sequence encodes CASSQDLGRRSEAFF.

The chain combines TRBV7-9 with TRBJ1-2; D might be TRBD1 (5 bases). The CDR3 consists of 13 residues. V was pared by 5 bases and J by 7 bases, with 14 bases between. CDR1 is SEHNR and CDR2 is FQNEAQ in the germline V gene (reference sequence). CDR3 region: CASSLQVQRGYTF. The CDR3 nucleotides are TGTGCCAGCAGCCTACAGGTACAACGTGGCTACACCTTC. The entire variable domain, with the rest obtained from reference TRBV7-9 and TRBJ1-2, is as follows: DTGVSQNPRHKITKRGQNVTFRCDPISEHNRLYWYRQTLGQGPEFLTYFQNEAQLEKSRLLSDRFSAERPKGSFSTLEIQRTEQGDSAMYLCASSLQVQRGYTFGSGTRLTVV.

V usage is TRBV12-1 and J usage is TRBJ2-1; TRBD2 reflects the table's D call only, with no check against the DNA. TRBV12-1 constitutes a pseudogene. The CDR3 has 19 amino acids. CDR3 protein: CASSVAILGLERRHDEQFF. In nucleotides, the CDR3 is TGTGCCAGCAGCGTCGCGATTTTAGGACTAGAAAGGCGACACGATGAGCAGTTCTTC.

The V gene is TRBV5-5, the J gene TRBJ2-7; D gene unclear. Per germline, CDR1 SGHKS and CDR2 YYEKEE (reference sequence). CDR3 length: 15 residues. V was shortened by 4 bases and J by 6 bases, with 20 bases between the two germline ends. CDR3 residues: CASSPPGSLPGEQYF. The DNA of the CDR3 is TGTGCCAGCAGCCCTCCCGGGTCTCTTCCCGGCGAGCAGTACTTC. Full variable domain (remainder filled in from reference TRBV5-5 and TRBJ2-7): DAGVTQSPTHLIKTRGQQVTLRCSPISGHKSVSWYQQVLGQGPQFIFQYYEKEERGRGNFPDRFSARQFPNYSSELNVNALLLGDSALYLCASSPPGSLPGEQYFGPGTRLTVT.

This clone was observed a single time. DNA of the CDR3: TGTGCCAGCAGCTGGGGGGGCACGAGCTCCTACAATGAGCAGTTCTTC. Its protein product is CASSWGGTSSYNEQFF. This chain joins TRBV5-4 and TRBJ2-1; tentatively, D is TRBD2 (7 bases). The CDR3 loop spans 16 amino acids. The germline V and J ends were trimmed by 3 bases and 0 bases, with 13 bases remaining between them. CDR1 SGHNT and CDR2 YYREEE come from the germline V gene (reference sequence).

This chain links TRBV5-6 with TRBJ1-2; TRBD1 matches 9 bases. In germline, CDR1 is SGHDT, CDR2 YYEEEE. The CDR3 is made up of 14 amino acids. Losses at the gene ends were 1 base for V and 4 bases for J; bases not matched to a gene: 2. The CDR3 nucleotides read TGTGCCAGCAGCTTGCTGGGACAGGGCTATGGCTACACCTTC. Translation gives CASSLLGQGYGYTF.

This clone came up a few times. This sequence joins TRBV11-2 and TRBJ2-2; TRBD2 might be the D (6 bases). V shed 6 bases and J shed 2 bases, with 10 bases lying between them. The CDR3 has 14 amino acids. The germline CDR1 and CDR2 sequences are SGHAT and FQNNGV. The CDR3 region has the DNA TGTGCCAGCAGTCGAGGGACTAACACCGGGGAGCTGTTTTTT. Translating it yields CASSRGTNTGELFF.

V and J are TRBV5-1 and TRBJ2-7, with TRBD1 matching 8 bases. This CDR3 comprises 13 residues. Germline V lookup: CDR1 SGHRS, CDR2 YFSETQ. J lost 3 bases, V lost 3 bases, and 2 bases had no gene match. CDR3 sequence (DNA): TGCGCCAGCAGCTCAGACAGGGGCTACGAGCAGTACTTC. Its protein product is CASSSDRGYEQYF.

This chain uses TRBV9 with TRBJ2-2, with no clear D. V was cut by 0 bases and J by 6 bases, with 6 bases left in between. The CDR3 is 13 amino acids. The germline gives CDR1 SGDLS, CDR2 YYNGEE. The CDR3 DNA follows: TGTGCCAGCAGCGTAGGAGGTTCCGGGGAGCTGTTTTTT. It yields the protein CASSVGGSGELFF.

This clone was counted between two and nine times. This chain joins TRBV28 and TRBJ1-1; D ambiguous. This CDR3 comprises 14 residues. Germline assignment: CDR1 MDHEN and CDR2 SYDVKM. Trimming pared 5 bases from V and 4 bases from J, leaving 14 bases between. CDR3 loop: CASSLSGILTEAFF. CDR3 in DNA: TGTGCCAGCAGTCTATCCGGGATCCTCACTGAAGCTTTCTTT.